A single sample is the source of the 17 T cell receptor beta chains below, sequenced in a study of esophageal squamous cell carcinoma under preoperative chemotherapy. As to time point: after preoperative PTX-NDP chemotherapy. TCRdb reprocessed the PCR reads with MiXCR, giving one entry per CDR3 protein. Among about 32,000 distinct CDR3 sequences, approximately 55% were seen once, and the ten largest hold approximately 25%. Sampling took place from a patient given preoperative chemotherapy. These TCRs come from a human donor with esophageal squamous cell carcinoma. The donor label of this sample is uncertain.

This clonotype appeared a few times. The chain has TRBV7-2 and TRBJ2-3; the D gene could be TRBD1 or TRBD2 (5 bases each). Germline lookup yields CDR1 SGHTA and CDR2 FQGNSA. This CDR3 is 15 amino acids long. Between the trimmed V and J ends, which lost 3 bases and 6 bases, there was a span of 16 bases. As DNA, the CDR3 is TGTGCCAGCAGCTTCGGGGCACACTTTGGCGATACGCAGTATTTT. Its protein product is CASSFGAHFGDTQYF.

This clonotype was detected ten times or more. The J gene is TRBJ2-1, the V gene TRBV19; 13 bases are a match to TRBD2. J lost 9 bases, V lost 3 bases, and 5 bases had no gene match. Germline CDR1 reads LNHDA; CDR2 reads SQIVND (reference sequence). The CDR3 length is 15 residues. The CDR3 sequence is CASSILLAGGGEQFF. As DNA, the CDR3 is TGTGCCAGTAGTATTCTACTAGCGGGGGGGGGTGAGCAGTTCTTC.

The chain uses TRBV11-2 and TRBJ2-5, with 10 bases that match TRBD2. The junction had 6 bases not matched to a gene; V was cut back by 4 bases and J by 10 bases. CDR1 and CDR2 (germline): SGHAT, FQNNGV. This CDR3 has 13 amino acids. CDR3 in amino acids: CASSSGTSVSQYF. CDR3 coding DNA: TGTGCCAGCAGCTCTGGGACTAGCGTCAGCCAGTACTTC.

This clonotype was seen a single time. Because it lacks the conserved phenylalanine or tryptophan at the end, this CDR3 is likely a read error. Because the CDR3's place on the DNA is in doubt, the DNA is left out and the CDR3 is given as listed by TCRdb. V usage is TRBV7-9 and J usage is TRBJ2-5; the tabulated D call, TRBD1, remains unverified against the DNA. The CDR3 numbers 15 amino acids, ends counted. CDR1 is SEHNR and CDR2 is FQNEAQ in the germline V gene (reference sequence). CDR3 residues: CASSNTGGGHKSWYS.

On this clonotype itself: The junction does not match germline at one end; this may be a read error. The genes are TRBV7-2 and TRBJ2-3; 9 nucleotides align to TRBD2. The length of the CDR3 is 16 residues. From germline, CDR1 is SGHTA and CDR2 FQGNSA. CDR3 sequence: CASSAGTSRDTDTQYF. CDR3 bases: TGTGCCAGCAGCGCCGGGACTAGCCGTGACACAGATACCCAGTATTTT.

Within the sample, this clonotype is medium-sized. The chain uses TRBV12-3 or TRBV12-4 and TRBJ2-1; TRBD2 matches 13 bases. J was trimmed by 4 bases and V by 4 bases; bases with no gene match: 4. The CDR3 is 16 residues long. The CDR3 nucleotides are TGTGCCAGCAGTTCCCCGGGACTAGCGGGGTACAATGAGCAGTTCTTC. Protein product: CASSSPGLAGYNEQFF.

Remarks on this clonotype: The CDR3 does not close with the conserved phenylalanine or tryptophan, likely indicating a read error. This chain joins TRBV12-3 or TRBV12-4 and TRBJ2-5, with a possible D match to TRBD1 (6 bases). This CDR3 spans 15 amino acids. V was pared by 7 bases and J by 4 bases, with 19 bases between. The CDR3 nucleotides are TGTGCCAGCACCGAAGGGGGACGGGTGGGAGAGACCCAGTACTTG. Its protein is CASTEGGRVGETQYL.

This chain uses TRBV19 with TRBJ1-4, with D hard to call. Germline V gene data show CDR1 as LNHDA and CDR2 as SQIVND (reference sequence). The V end was cut by 4 bases, the J end by 6 bases, with 3 bases between. The CDR3 length is 11 residues. CDR3 DNA: TGTGCCAGTAGTAGGTATGAAAAACTGTTTTTT. Translation gives CASSRYEKLFF.

In its sample, this clonotype was seen a few times. The chain recombines TRBV7-6 with TRBJ2-3, with D uncertain. This CDR3 is 14 amino acids long. Deletions cut 5 bases from V and 6 bases from J, with 15 bases between. Germline CDR1 SGHVS, CDR2 FNYEAQ. CDR3: CASSHGAVGDTQYF. In nucleotides, the CDR3 is TGTGCCAGCAGCCACGGAGCAGTAGGGGATACGCAGTATTTT.

This sequence joins TRBV12-3 or TRBV12-4 and TRBJ2-3; D call uncertain. The ends were cut back, 1 base at V and 6 bases at J, with 14 bases in the middle. This CDR3 comprises 15 residues. The CDR3 spells CASSLVEPLGDTQYF. The CDR3 nucleotides are TGTGCCAGCAGTTTAGTGGAACCACTCGGGGATACGCAGTATTTT.

This clonotype was found many times. V gene TRBV19 combines with J gene TRBJ1-5, with 8 nucleotides matching TRBD1. The CDR3 is made up of 17 amino acids. Trimming took 3 bases from V and 2 from J; bases not matched to a gene: 9. CDR1 is LNHDA, CDR2 SQIVND, per germline (reference sequence). The CDR3 DNA follows: TGTGCCAGTAGTATCGCCCTGGGGACAGGAGGCAATCAGCCCCAGCATTTT. This gives the protein CASSIALGTGGNQPQHF.

At least ten counts were recorded for this clonotype. The chain has TRBV25-1 and TRBJ2-5, with TRBD1 matching over 8 bases. The germline CDR1 and CDR2 sequences are MGHDK and SYGVNS. J lost 4 bases, V lost 2 bases, and 9 bases had no gene match. The CDR3 runs 16 residues. The CDR3 reads CASSERRQGLGETQYF. CDR3 DNA: TGTGCCAGCAGTGAACGTAGACAGGGGTTGGGAGAGACCCAGTACTTC.

This clonotype was seen just once. The chain has TRBV7-6 and TRBJ2-3, with D maybe TRBD2 (5 bases). From germline, CDR1 is SGHVS and CDR2 FNYEAQ. V lost 5 bases and J 2 bases, leaving 14 bases between the germline ends. The CDR3 covers 15 residues. The CDR3 protein is CASSPDTGFTDTQYF. The CDR3 coding sequence is TGTGCCAGCAGCCCTGACACGGGATTCACAGATACGCAGTATTTT.

For the CDR3, the DNA is TGTGCCAGCAGCCGCTTAGGAGAAAGCAACACCGGGGAGCTGTTTTTT. This codes for CASSRLGESNTGELFF. V and J are TRBV5-4 and TRBJ2-2; D is unresolved. CDR1 and CDR2 from the germline V gene are SGHNT and YYREEE (reference sequence). CDR3 length: 16 residues. V was trimmed by 4 bases and J by 2 bases, leaving 15 bases between them.

The rearrangement links TRBV7-2 to TRBJ2-5, with a weak D call TRBD2 (7 bases). CDR1 is SGHTA, CDR2 FQGNSA, per germline. V shed 3 bases and J shed 8 bases, with 25 bases lying between them. The CDR3 is 17 amino acids. CDR3 bases: TGTGCCAGCAGCTTGGGCCCGGGGGGCGGAGGCCCAGATACCCAGTACTTC. It yields the protein CASSLGPGGGGPDTQYF.

This rearrangement joins TRBV7-2 to TRBJ2-3; perhaps D is TRBD1 or TRBD2 (6 bases each). This CDR3 region has 16 residues. The V end was cut by 5 bases, the J end by 5 bases, with 20 bases between. Germline-derived CDR1 and CDR2 are SGHTA and FQGNSA. CDR3: CASSAGGRGAKDTQYF. The CDR3 nucleotides are TGTGCCAGCAGCGCCGGGGGTAGGGGGGCCAAAGATACGCAGTATTTT.

This sequence joins TRBV15 and TRBJ2-7; TRBD1 aligns across 9 bases. The end of the DNA is better explained by TRBJ2-5, so the J call may be wrong. The CDR3 loop spans 16 amino acids. Germline V lookup: CDR1 LNHNV, CDR2 YYDKDF (reference sequence). CDR3 protein: CATRGQGARRVETQYF. The CDR3 DNA reads TGTGCCACCAGGGGACAGGGAGCGAGAAGGGTAGAGACCCAGTACTTC.